The clone carrying this T cell receptor (beta chain) has more than one count but fewer than ten. The data belong to a study of blood T cells in healthy people across ages. The V gene end was trimmed by 7 bases and the J gene end by 3 bases; junction bases not matched to a gene: 1. CDR3 size: 12 residues. Germline V gives CDR1 MGHDK, CDR2 SYGVNS. A sample-barcoded 5' primer and a J-beta primer mix were used in a second PCR of roughly 6 to 11 cycles. In TCRdb, the 5' RACE reads were re-called with MiXCR into one record per CDR3 protein. Among about 1.5 million distinct CDR3 sequences listed, roughly two fifths were seen once.

The sequence was collected from a woman under 30 in good health. The chain couples TRBV25-1 to TRBJ1-2; 8 bases fit TRBD1. The sequencing sample was made of blood. The CDR3 reads CASTQGDYGYTF. DNA for the CDR3: TGTGCCAGCACACAGGGGGACTATGGCTACACCTTC.